The rows below give T cell receptor beta chains drawn from one sample of a study of blood T cell repertoires in COVID-19. Using immunoSEQ multiplex PCR, the repertoire was profiled, and TCRdb retains in-frame clones only, with some absent. Here the sample spans about 16,000 clones, roughly 89% being singletons. The sample consisted of peripheral blood. Receptors originate from a man aged 60 to 75 with acute or convalescent COVID-19. Each CDR3 is given with its conserved first and last residue. D genes are given only for firm matches. Where a row states a size, it is once, few, many or the class of an expanded clone; other rows omit it.

V: TRBV14; size: -; D: TRBD1; J: TRBJ1-6; CDR3: CASRGQGLNSPLHF; DNA: TGTGCCAGCAGGGGACAGGGACTTAATTCACCCCTCCACTTT
V: TRBV27; size: -; D: TRBD2; J: TRBJ2-2; CDR3: CASSFQGLAGPYGELFF; DNA: TGTGCCAGCAGTTTCCAGGGACTAGCGGGACCCTACGGGGAGCTGTTTTTT
V: TRBV4-1; size: few; D: -; J: TRBJ1-2; CDR3: CASSQDVRALAGGYTF; DNA: TGCGCCAGCAGCCAAGATGTCAGGGCATTGGCGGGAGGCTACACCTTC
V: TRBV27; size: -; D: -; J: TRBJ2-7; CDR3: CASSSLASYEQYF; DNA: TGTGCCAGCAGCTCACTCGCCTCCTACGAGCAGTACTTC
V: TRBV30; size: -; D: -; J: TRBJ1-2; CDR3: CAWIPRGLYGYTF; DNA: TGTGCCTGGATCCCCAGGGGATTATACGGCTACACCTTC
V: TRBV4-2; size: few; D: -; J: TRBJ1-6; CDR3: CASSPSGGDNSPLHF; DNA: TGTGCCAGCAGCCCAAGCGGGGGGGATAATTCACCCCTCCACTTT
V: TRBV6-5; size: once; D: TRBD1; J: TRBJ2-7; CDR3: CASSYGQGVYEQYF; DNA: TGTGCCAGCAGTTACGGACAGGGGGTTTACGAGCAGTACTTC
V: TRBV28; size: -; D: TRBD1; J: TRBJ2-4; CDR3: CASIPPGTGSIQYF; DNA: TGTGCCAGCATCCCTCCCGGGACAGGGAGCATTCAGTACTTC
V: TRBV19; size: -; D: -; J: TRBJ1-1; CDR3: CASSPSGGTEAFF; DNA: TGTGCCAGTAGTCCGTCGGGGGGCACTGAAGCTTTCTTT
V: TRBV4-1; size: -; D: TRBD2; J: TRBJ2-1; CDR3: CASSQDRREGYNEQFF; DNA: TGCGCCAGCAGCCAAGACCGGCGGGAGGGTTACAATGAGCAGTTCTTC
V: TRBV6-5; size: few; D: TRBD2; J: TRBJ2-3; CDR3: CASSYSTSGNTDTQYF; DNA: TGTGCCAGCAGTTACTCGACTAGCGGTAACACAGATACGCAGTATTTT
V: TRBV3-1/TRBV3-2; size: -; D: -; J: TRBJ1-2; CDR3: CASSQGSLIRGGYTF; DNA: TGTGCCAGCAGCCAAGGTTCCCTTATCCGGGGAGGCTACACCTTC
V: TRBV5-1; size: -; D: -; J: TRBJ2-2; CDR3: CASSVTTNTGELFF; DNA: TGCGCCAGCAGTGTGACAACGAACACCGGGGAGCTGTTTTTT
V: TRBV5-1; size: -; D: TRBD2; J: TRBJ2-3; CDR3: CASSLGGPTSGGADTQYF; DNA: TGCGCCAGCAGCTTAGGGGGCCCCACTAGCGGGGGGGCAGATACGCAGTATTTT
V: TRBV5-8; size: -; D: -; J: TRBJ1-4; CDR3: CASSSALRSNEKLFF; DNA: TGTGCCAGCAGCTCGGCCTTGAGGAGTAATGAAAAACTGTTTTTT
V: TRBV18; size: -; D: -; J: TRBJ2-7; CDR3: CASSPRIQGTTYEQYF; DNA: TGTGCCAGCTCACCAAGAATACAGGGAACCACCTACGAGCAGTACTTC
V: TRBV7-8; size: -; D: TRBD2; J: TRBJ2-1; CDR3: CASSMTSGRLIDEQFF; DNA: TGTGCCAGCAGCATGACTAGCGGGAGATTAATCGATGAGCAGTTCTTC
V: TRBV7-7; size: -; D: -; J: TRBJ2-3; CDR3: CASSLGSGVTDTQYF; DNA: TGTGCCAGCAGCTTAGGTAGCGGAGTCACAGATACGCAGTATTTT
V: TRBV3-1/TRBV3-2; size: once; D: TRBD1; J: TRBJ2-7; CDR3: CASSPRGQGPSYEQYF; DNA: TGTGCCAGCAGTCCAAGGGGACAGGGCCCCTCCTACGAGCAGTACTTC
V: TRBV21-1; size: -; D: -; J: TRBJ2-5; CDR3: CASSSEEETQYF; DNA: TGTGCCAGCAGCAGTGAGGAGGAGACCCAGTACTTC
V: TRBV6-5; size: -; D: -; J: TRBJ1-1; CDR3: CASSRGFSEAFF; DNA: TGTGCCAGCAGCCGCGGATTTTCTGAAGCTTTCTTT
V: TRBV9; size: -; D: -; J: TRBJ2-7; CDR3: CASSVDGYEQYF; DNA: TGTGCCAGCAGCGTAGACGGTTACGAGCAGTACTTC
V: TRBV5-1; size: -; D: -; J: TRBJ1-2; CDR3: CASSLASGGAEKGYTF; DNA: TGCGCCAGCAGCTTGGCCTCGGGGGGCGCAGAGAAAGGCTACACCTTC
V: TRBV2; size: -; D: -; J: TRBJ2-7; CDR3: CASSSTTPGRGSSYEQYF; DNA: TGTGCCAGCAGTTCTACGACCCCGGGACGGGGGAGCTCCTACGAGCAGTACTTC
V: TRBV11-2; size: once; D: TRBD2; J: TRBJ2-3; CDR3: CASSLVAGGKTDTQYF; DNA: TGTGCCAGCAGCTTGGTAGCGGGGGGCAAGACAGATACGCAGTATTTT
V: TRBV5-6; size: once; D: TRBD2; J: TRBJ2-1; CDR3: CASSLRGGLDDEQFF; DNA: TGTGCCAGCAGCTTAAGGGGTGGACTAGATGATGAGCAGTTCTTC
V: TRBV7-2; size: -; D: -; J: TRBJ2-3; CDR3: CASSLNPGSADTQYF; DNA: TGTGCCAGCAGCTTAAACCCAGGGTCAGCAGATACGCAGTATTTT
V: TRBV18; size: -; D: -; J: TRBJ1-1; CDR3: CASSPGTSGAFF; DNA: TGTGCCAGCTCACCTGGGACATCTGGCGCTTTCTTT
V: TRBV5-1; size: once; D: -; J: TRBJ1-5; CDR3: CASSLGTGNQPQHF; DNA: TGCGCCAGCAGCTTGGGAACAGGGAATCAGCCCCAGCATTTT
V: TRBV5-8; size: -; D: -; J: TRBJ1-5; CDR3: CASRGGKITNQPQHF; DNA: TGTGCCAGCAGGGGGGGTAAGATCACCAATCAGCCCCAGCATTTT
V: TRBV6-1; size: -; D: TRBD1; J: TRBJ1-1; CDR3: CASSEENGNAGQGYTEAFF; DNA: TGTGCCAGCAGTGAAGAAAACGGGAACGCGGGACAGGGATACACTGAAGCTTTCTTT